The 29 T cell receptor beta chains given below trace back to one sample, sequenced in a study of cytomegalovirus exposure and HLA in healthy donors. The assay was immunoSEQ multiplex PCR, and TCRdb's table has in-frame clones only and misses some. The sample lists fewer than 400,000 clones, about nine tenths occurring once. The sequenced sample was PBMCs. The receptors were gathered from a woman younger than 30 in good health and CMV-seronegative.

J is TRBJ2-1 and V is TRBV27; 10 positions match TRBD2. The length of the CDR3 is 15 residues. Trimming took 6 bases from V and 3 from J; bases not matched to a gene: 5. Germline loops: CDR1 MNHEY, CDR2 SMNVEV (reference sequence). CDR3 nucleotide sequence: TGTGCCAGCAGCTCAGGACTAGCGGACTACAATGAGCAGTTCTTC. Residues: CASSSGLADYNEQFF.

This clone was detected many times. The rearrangement joins TRBV5-1 to TRBJ2-7; TRBD1 agrees at 8 bases. After removal of 1 base from V and 4 bases from J, the junction contained 10 bases not matched to a gene. The CDR3 consists of 16 residues. The germline gives CDR1 SGHRS, CDR2 YFSETQ. CDR3 protein: CASSLRSGGAPYEQYF. CDR3 DNA: TGCGCCAGCAGCTTGCGATCAGGGGGCGCCCCTTACGAGCAGTACTTC. The full variable domain, rest sourced from reference TRBV5-1 and TRBJ2-7, is KAGVTQTPRYLIKTRGQQVTLSCSPISGHRSVSWYQQTPGQGLQFLFEYFSETQRNKGNFPGRFSGRQFSNSRSEMNVSTLELGDSALYLCASSLRSGGAPYEQYFGPGTRLTVT.

This clone has more than one count but fewer than ten. The CDR3 DNA sequence: TGTGCCAGCAGTAGCACGACAGGGACCTATGGCTACACCTTC. Translated: CASSSTTGTYGYTF. This sequence joins TRBV27 and TRBJ1-2; TRBD1 agrees at 7 bases. The germline V gene encodes CDR1 MNHEY and CDR2 SMNVEV (reference sequence). Trimming cost V 5 bases and J 4 bases; bases outside gene matches: 7. This CDR3 has 14 residues.

This clone was picked up many times. This chain joins TRBV6-1 and TRBJ1-1; 7 nucleotides match TRBD1. Germline-derived CDR1 and CDR2 are MNHNS and SASEGT. This CDR3 spans 15 amino acids. The junction had 11 bases not matched to a gene; V was cut back by 5 bases and J by 5 bases. This CDR3 is CASSPEGAGGTEAFF. Written as DNA, the CDR3 is TGTGCCAGCAGTCCCGAGGGGGCAGGGGGGACTGAAGCTTTCTTT.

The CDR3: CASSLSGVSTDTQYF. The CDR3, as DNA: TGTGCCAGCAGTTTAAGCGGAGTTAGCACAGATACGCAGTATTTT. The chain has TRBV6-6 and TRBJ2-3; D might be TRBD2 (5 bases). The CDR3 is 15 amino acids. V lost 4 bases to trimming and J lost 0 bases, with 11 bases between them. CDR1 is MNHNY and CDR2 is SVGAGI in the germline V gene (reference sequence).

The chain recombines TRBV7-2 with TRBJ2-4; TRBD2 matches 10 bases. Germline CDR1 is SGHTA and CDR2 is FQGNSA. The CDR3 has 17 residues. The junction had 7 bases not matched to a gene; V was cut back by 5 bases and J by 0 bases. In DNA, the CDR3 is TGTGCCAGCAGCGCCCCACTAGCGGGGCTAGCCAAAAACATTCAGTACTTC. It is translated as CASSAPLAGLAKNIQYF.

This chain uses TRBV10-1 with TRBJ2-1; TRBD2 matches 12 bases. CDR1 is WNHNN and CDR2 is SYGVQD in the germline V gene (reference sequence). The length of the CDR3 is 15 residues. V was pared by 6 bases and J by 9 bases, with 9 bases of the junction left unmatched. CDR3 sequence reads: CASSSWTSGICEQFF. In DNA form, the CDR3 reads TGCGCCAGCAGCTCCTGGACTAGCGGGATTTGTGAGCAGTTCTTC.

This chain joins TRBV6-1 and TRBJ2-3; maybe TRBD1 (5 bases). The CDR3 sequence is 11 residues long. In germline, CDR1 is MNHNS, CDR2 SASEGT. With 6 bases removed from V and 5 bases from J, the gap between germline ends came to 6 bases. The CDR3 DNA follows: TGTGCCAGCAGCCAGGGAGATACGCAGTATTTT. Its translation is CASSQGDTQYF.

The V call is TRBV15, the J call TRBJ2-3; D ambiguous. CDR3 size: 15 residues. Trimming left V 1 base short and J 0 bases short, with 8 bases between. Germline V lookup: CDR1 LNHNV, CDR2 YYDKDF (reference sequence). The CDR3 DNA reads TGTGCCACCAGCAGAGTCGCCCAGAGCACAGATACGCAGTATTTT. This translates into CATSRVAQSTDTQYF.

V gene TRBV18 combines with J gene TRBJ1-5; D unresolved. Trimming took 3 bases from V and 3 from J, leaving 12 bases between them. Germline V CDR1 and CDR2: KGHSH, LQKENI. This CDR3 has 15 amino acids. CDR3 region: CASSPSSGPNQPQHF. The DNA for the CDR3 is TGTGCCAGCTCACCGTCCAGCGGACCCAATCAGCCCCAGCATTTT.

The chain joins TRBV5-1 to TRBJ1-1, with 8 bases aligning to TRBD1. This CDR3 comprises 16 residues. V lost 4 bases, J lost 0 bases, and 8 bases stayed unmatched. Looked up from germline, CDR1 is SGHRS and CDR2 is YFSETQ. CDR3 in amino acids: CASSQGQGGMNTEAFF. The CDR3 region has the DNA TGCGCCAGCAGCCAAGGACAGGGAGGCATGAACACTGAAGCTTTCTTT.

V is TRBV29-1 and J is TRBJ2-2, with a tentative D call TRBD2 (6 bases). CDR1 and CDR2 from the germline V gene are SQVTM and ANQGSEA. V gave up 4 bases and J gave up 4 bases, with 13 bases separating them. There are 14 residues in the CDR3. The CDR3, as DNA: TGCAGCGTTGCGAGGGGAGGTGGCACCGGGGAGCTGTTTTTT. This encodes CSVARGGGTGELFF.

This clone was found many times. The rearrangement links TRBV10-3 to TRBJ2-6; 9 bases agree with TRBD1. This CDR3 has 18 amino acids. The V segment lost 4 bases and the J segment 1 base; nucleotides outside the gene matches: 8. CDR1 and CDR2 (germline): ENHRY, SYGVKD. The CDR3 loop is CAISGFPGQGSGANVLTF. In DNA, the CDR3 is TGTGCCATCAGTGGGTTCCCGGGACAGGGTTCTGGGGCCAACGTCCTGACTTTC.

This chain uses TRBV2 with TRBJ2-6, with D perhaps matching TRBD1 (5 bases). V was pared by 3 bases and J by 1 base, with 7 bases between. Germline CDR1 reads SNHLY; CDR2 reads FYNNEI. The CDR3 sequence is 15 residues long. The CDR3 DNA is TGTGCCAGCAGTGACGCAGGGTCTGGGGCCAACGTCCTGACTTTC. Its protein is CASSDAGSGANVLTF.

The rearrangement joins TRBV28 to TRBJ2-5; 13 positions match TRBD2. The J segment lost 6 bases and the V segment lost 0 bases, leaving 10 bases of the junction unmatched. This CDR3 has 18 residues. Germline V gene sequence: CDR1 MDHEN, CDR2 SYDVKM. The CDR3 coding sequence is TGTGCCAGCAGTTTATGGGAGGGACTAGCGGGGACTGGGAAGACCCAGTACTTC. Amino acids: CASSLWEGLAGTGKTQYF.

J is TRBJ2-7 and V is TRBV7-2, with TRBD2 matching 8 bases. The CDR3 is 15 residues long. CDR1 and CDR2 (germline): SGHTA, FQGNSA. V was pared by 2 bases and J by 2 bases, with 5 bases of the junction left unmatched. The CDR3 loop reads CASSLSGGKAYEQYF. The CDR3 DNA reads as TGTGCCAGCAGCTTAAGCGGGGGAAAGGCCTACGAGCAGTACTTC.

This chain joins TRBV27 and TRBJ1-2; unclear D gene. The germline V gene encodes CDR1 MNHEY and CDR2 SMNVEV (reference sequence). Trimming removed 3 bases at V and 0 bases at J, with 11 bases between. This CDR3 comprises 15 residues. The CDR3 loop is CASSFAADTNYGYTF. The CDR3 region has the DNA TGTGCCAGCAGTTTCGCAGCAGACACTAACTATGGCTACACCTTC.

This clone occurred a few times. The chain carries TRBV18 and TRBJ2-2; 8 bases match TRBD2. This CDR3 is built from 16 residues. V lost 3 bases to trimming and J lost 2 bases; unmatched junction nucleotides: 5. Germline-derived CDR1 and CDR2 are KGHSH and LQKENI. The CDR3 bases are TGTGCCAGCTCACCGTGGACTAGCCTAAACACCGGGGAGCTGTTTTTT. The encoded protein is CASSPWTSLNTGELFF.

This chain connects TRBV7-9 to TRBJ1-3, with D uncertain. Germline V lookup: CDR1 SEHNR, CDR2 FQNEAQ (reference sequence). Trimming left V 3 bases short and J 10 bases short, with 10 bases between. There are 12 residues in the CDR3. The CDR3 region is CASSFRFRTIYF. As DNA, the CDR3 is TGTGCCAGCAGCTTCAGGTTTAGGACCATATATTTT.

This CDR3 reads CATDRDPYEQYF. The CDR3 DNA reads TGTGCCACCGACAGGGACCCCTACGAGCAGTACTTC. This chain connects TRBV7-9 to TRBJ2-7; 7 bases align to TRBD1. The V gene's germline CDR1 is SEHNR and CDR2 FQNEAQ (reference sequence). The ends lost 10 bases at V and 2 bases at J; junction bases unmatched: 5. CDR3 length equals 12 residues.

This chain uses TRBV6-5 with TRBJ2-1; 11 bases agree with TRBD2. Looked up from germline, CDR1 is MNHEY and CDR2 is SVGAGI. With 6 bases clipped from V and 6 bases from J, the junction kept 7 bases outside the gene matches. The CDR3 consists of 15 residues. The CDR3 spells CASSQLAGAINEQFF. CDR3 in DNA: TGTGCCAGCAGCCAACTAGCGGGAGCGATCAATGAGCAGTTCTTC.

V usage is TRBV7-2 and J usage is TRBJ2-7; a possible D gene is TRBD1 (7 bases). Trimming pared 5 bases from V and 2 bases from J, leaving 13 bases between. Per germline, CDR1 SGHTA and CDR2 FQGNSA. The CDR3 is made up of 14 amino acids. The CDR3 DNA follows: TGTGCCAGCAGCCCCAGGGGGGTAGCCTACGAGCAGTACTTC. It is translated as CASSPRGVAYEQYF. The full variable domain, completed using reference TRBV7-2 and TRBJ2-7, is GAGVSQSPSNKVTEKGKDVELRCDPISGHTALYWYRQSLGQGLEFLIYFQGNSAPDKSGLPSDRFSAERTGGSVSTLTIQRTQQEDSAVYLCASSPRGVAYEQYFGPGTRLTVT.

The rearrangement uses TRBV5-4 and TRBJ2-7, with 7 bases lining up with TRBD1. Germline V CDR1 and CDR2: SGHNT, YYREEE (reference sequence). This CDR3 region has 15 residues. The V gene end was trimmed by 3 bases and the J gene end by 6 bases; junction bases not matched to a gene: 12. DNA for the CDR3: TGTGCCAGCAGCTCCCCCACAGGGACAGAAATCGAGCAGTACTTC. Its translation is CASSSPTGTEIEQYF. The entire variable domain, with the rest obtained from reference TRBV5-4 and TRBJ2-7, is as follows: ETGVTQSPTHLIKTRGQQVTLRCSSQSGHNTVSWYQQALGQGPQFIFQYYREEENGRGNFPPRFSGLQFPNYSSELNVNALELDDSALYLCASSSPTGTEIEQYFGPGTRLTVT.

This clone has a handful of counts. The chain employs TRBV7-9 and TRBJ1-2; TRBD1 matches 9 bases. Germline V gene lookup returns CDR1 SEHNR and CDR2 FQNEAQ (reference sequence). The CDR3 is made up of 15 amino acids. V lost 5 bases and J lost 8; bases outside the gene matches: 12. CDR3 DNA: TGTGCCAGCAGCCAGCCGGGACAGGGAATCGGAGGCTACACCTTC. Its protein product is CASSQPGQGIGGYTF.

The V and J genes are TRBV11-1 and TRBJ2-7; unclear D gene. CDR3 size: 13 residues. With 1 base removed from V and 6 bases from J, the gap between germline ends came to 10 bases. The germline V gene encodes CDR1 SGHAT and CDR2 FQDESV (reference sequence). CDR3 protein: CASSLVGLGEQYF. CDR3 DNA: TGTGCCAGCAGCTTAGTGGGCCTGGGCGAGCAGTACTTC.

The chain has TRBV28 and TRBJ1-1; 9 positions agree with TRBD1. The CDR3 runs to 14 residues. J lost 6 bases, V lost 8 bases, and 10 bases had no gene match. The V gene's germline CDR1 is MDHEN and CDR2 SYDVKM. The CDR3 DNA is TGTGCCAGCGGCACGACAGGGGGAGTCCCTGAAGCTTTCTTT. Translating gives CASGTTGGVPEAFF. The full variable domain, rest sourced from reference TRBV28 and TRBJ1-1, is DVKVTQSSRYLVKRTGEKVFLECVQDMDHENMFWYRQDPGLGLRLIYFSYDVKMKEKGDIPEGYSVSREKKERFSLILESASTNQTSMYLCASGTTGGVPEAFFGQGTRLTVV.

V gene TRBV14 combines with J gene TRBJ2-7, with D hard to call. Germline CDR1 reads SGHDN; CDR2 reads FVKESK. V was pared by 4 bases and J by 4 bases, with 8 bases between. The length of the CDR3 is 12 residues. DNA for the CDR3: TGTGCCAGCAGCCGAGGCGGTTACGAGCAGTACTTC. Its protein is CASSRGGYEQYF.

The chain uses TRBV7-8 and TRBJ1-2, with 10 nucleotides matching TRBD1. In germline, CDR1 is SGHVS, CDR2 FQNEAQ. The CDR3 totals 15 residues. The V segment lost 5 bases and the J segment 3 bases; nucleotides outside the gene matches: 6. The CDR3 DNA is TGTGCCAGCAGCCTGACAGGGGGCTTGGACTATGGCTACACCTTC. It encodes CASSLTGGLDYGYTF.

The V call is TRBV7-9, the J call TRBJ2-3; TRBD1 might be the D (6 bases). Trimming took 5 bases from V and 1 from J, leaving 13 bases between them. From germline, CDR1 is SEHNR and CDR2 FQNEAQ (reference sequence). The length of the CDR3 is 15 residues. In DNA, the CDR3 is TGTGCCAGCAGCCGGGGTGGGGGCGGCACAGATACGCAGTATTTT. Amino acids: CASSRGGGGTDTQYF.